The T cell receptor (beta chain) under discussion was sequenced for a study of blood T cell repertoires in COVID-19. In the study overall: The United States, Italy and Spain were the sources of the acute and convalescent COVID-19 samples.

In the original analysis: Amplification of reference gene primers provided the estimated nucleated cell counts. The protocol was immunoSEQ multiplex PCR, while the TCRdb copy is restricted to in-frame clones and leaves out a portion. V, J and clone size are taken as reported in that table, and D and trimming were inferred from the DNA itself. The repertoire consists of around 200,000 clones, with about nine tenths occurring once and the leading ten covering 0.72%. Per the germline V gene, CDR1 is LGHNA and CDR2 is YSLEER. The CDR3 runs to 15 residues. The trim removed 0 bases at V and 3 bases at J, leaving 5 bases unmatched.

Sequences were obtained from peripheral blood. J is TRBJ2-7 and V is TRBV4-3; 7 bases are shared with TRBD1. This TCR was sampled from a man aged 40-49 years with acute or convalescent COVID-19. The CDR3, as DNA: TGCGCCAGCAGCCAAGAGGGACAGCTATTCTACGAGCAGTACTTC. Its translation: CASSQEGQLFYEQYF.